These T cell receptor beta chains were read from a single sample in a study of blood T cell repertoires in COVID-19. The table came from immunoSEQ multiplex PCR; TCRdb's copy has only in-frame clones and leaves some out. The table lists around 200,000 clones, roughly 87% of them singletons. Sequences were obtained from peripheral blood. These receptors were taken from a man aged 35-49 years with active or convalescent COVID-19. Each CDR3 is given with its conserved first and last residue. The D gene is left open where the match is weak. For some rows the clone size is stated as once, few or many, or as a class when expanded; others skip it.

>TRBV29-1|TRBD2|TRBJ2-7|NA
TGCAGCGTTGAACCGGGACTAGCGGGGGCCACCGGAACCTACGAGCAGTACTTC
CSVEPGLAGATGTYEQYF
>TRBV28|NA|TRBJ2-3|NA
TGTGCCAGCAGCTCGCGGACCCAAGGGGAAACAGATACGCAGTATTTT
CASSSRTQGETDTQYF
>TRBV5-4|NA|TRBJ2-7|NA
TGTGCCAGCAGCTTGGACTCCCCTCGCGAGCAGTACTTC
CASSLDSPREQYF
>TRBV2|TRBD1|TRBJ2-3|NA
TGTGCCAGCATCGCCCGGGGGACAGGGAAGCAGTATTTT
CASIARGTGKQYF
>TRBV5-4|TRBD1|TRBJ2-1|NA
TGTGCCAGCAGCTCCGGACAGGGAACCTACAATGAGCAGTTCTTC
CASSSGQGTYNEQFF
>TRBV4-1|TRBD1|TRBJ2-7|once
TGCGCCAGCAGCCATCCGGGACAGGGGTACGAGCAGTACTTC
CASSHPGQGYEQYF
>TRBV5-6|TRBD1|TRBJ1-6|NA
TGTGCCAGCAGCGAGGGACAGCGAAATTCACCCCTCCACTTT
CASSEGQRNSPLHF
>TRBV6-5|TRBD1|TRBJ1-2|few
TGTGCCAGCAGTCAGACAGGGGCCGAGACCTATGGCTACACCTTC
CASSQTGAETYGYTF
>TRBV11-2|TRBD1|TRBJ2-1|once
TGTGCCAGCAGCTTCGACGCAGGGGGTGAGCAGTTCTTC
CASSFDAGGEQFF
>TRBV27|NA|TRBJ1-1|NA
TGTGCCAGCAGTTTGGCCAATAAGAACACTGAAGCTTTCTTT
CASSLANKNTEAFF
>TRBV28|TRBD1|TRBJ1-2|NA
TGTGCCAGCAGGGATCCGGGACAGCGTTCCCCAAATCGCAACTATGGCTACACCTTC
CASRDPGQRSPNRNYGYTF
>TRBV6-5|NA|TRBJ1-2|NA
TGTGCCAGCAGGTCTTGGGGGCTCTATGGCTACACCTTC
CASRSWGLYGYTF
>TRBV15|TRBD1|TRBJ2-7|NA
TGTGCCACCAGCTTCCGACAGGGACGTTACGAGCAGTACTTC
CATSFRQGRYEQYF
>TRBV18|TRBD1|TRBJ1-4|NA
TGTGCCAGCTCACCACCCGACAGGGACAATGAAAAACTGTTTTTT
CASSPPDRDNEKLFF
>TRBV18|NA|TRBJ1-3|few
TGTGCCAGCTCACCTGCTAGTAGCTCTGGAAACACCATATATTTT
CASSPASSSGNTIYF
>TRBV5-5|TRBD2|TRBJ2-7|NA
TGTGCCAGCAGCTCGGACCCGACTAGCGGACCCTACGAGCAGTACTTC
CASSSDPTSGPYEQYF
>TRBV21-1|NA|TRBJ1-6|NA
TGTGCCAGCAGCAACCAGGACAAAAGCTCCTATAATTCACCCCTCCACTTT
CASSNQDKSSYNSPLHF
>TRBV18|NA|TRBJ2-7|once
TGTGCCAGCTCACCAGGGCCAACCTACGAGCAGTACTTC
CASSPGPTYEQYF
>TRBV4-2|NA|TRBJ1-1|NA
TGTGCCAGCAGCCAGGACCCGGGATTACTCTTGAACACTGAAGCTTTCTTT
CASSQDPGLLLNTEAFF
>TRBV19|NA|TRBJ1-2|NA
TGTGCCAGTAGTATCGCAGGGAACGACTATGGCTACACCTTC
CASSIAGNDYGYTF
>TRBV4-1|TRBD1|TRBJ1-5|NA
TGCGCCAGCAGCCATATACAGGGGGCGGGTCAGCCCCAGCATTTT
CASSHIQGAGQPQHF
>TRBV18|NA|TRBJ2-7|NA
TGTGCCAGCTCACCACAACCGAGAGGGGGAAGGAGTCCCTACGAGCAGTACTTC
CASSPQPRGGRSPYEQYF
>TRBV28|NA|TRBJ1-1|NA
TGTGCCAGCAGTTTACGGGGAACGGTGAACACTGAAGCTTTCTTT
CASSLRGTVNTEAFF
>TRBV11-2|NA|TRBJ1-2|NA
TGTGCCAGCAGCCCGCGGTCGGGGCGGGAAAATGGCTACACCTTC
CASSPRSGRENGYTF
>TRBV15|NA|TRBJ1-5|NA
TGTGCCACCAGCATGGAGGTTCTAGCCAGGGGATTTAGCAATCAGCCCCAGCATTTT
CATSMEVLARGFSNQPQHF
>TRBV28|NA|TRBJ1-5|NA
TGTGCCAGCAGTTCCCGTCGTCAGCCCCAGCATTTT
CASSSRRQPQHF
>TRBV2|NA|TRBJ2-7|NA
TGTGCCAGCAAGGACAGAAACTACGAGCAGTACTTC
CASKDRNYEQYF
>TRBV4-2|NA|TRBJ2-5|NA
TGTGCCAGCAGCCAAGACACAGGGAGTGGAGAGACCCAGTACTTC
CASSQDTGSGETQYF
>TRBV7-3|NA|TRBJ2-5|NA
TGTGCCAGCAGCCCAGGACTACGGGAGACCCAGTACTTC
CASSPGLRETQYF
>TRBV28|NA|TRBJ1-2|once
TGTGCCAGCAGGCGCGGGAACTATGGCTACACCTTC
CASRRGNYGYTF
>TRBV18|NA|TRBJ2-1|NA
TGTGCCAGCTCACCACCTCGACAGGTAATTTACAATGAGCAGTTCTTC
CASSPPRQVIYNEQFF
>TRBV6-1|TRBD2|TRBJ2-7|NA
TGTGCCAGCAGTGGGTTCTGGCGGGAGCGCGACTACGAGCAGTACTTC
CASSGFWRERDYEQYF
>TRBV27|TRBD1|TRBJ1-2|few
TGTGCCAGCAGTAGGACAGGGGCAAACGACTATGGCTACACCTTC
CASSRTGANDYGYTF
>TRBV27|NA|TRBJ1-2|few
TGTGCCAGCAGTGGGGGGAGAGGGACCGAAGGCTATGGCTACACCTTC
CASSGGRGTEGYGYTF
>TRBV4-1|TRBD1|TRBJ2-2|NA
TGCGCCAGCAGCCAAGACAGGGGGCTAAACACCGGGGAGCTGTTTTTT
CASSQDRGLNTGELFF
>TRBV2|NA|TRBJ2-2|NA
TGTGCCAGCAGTGTCAACGGGGGAGGAACCGGGGAGCTGTTTTTT
CASSVNGGGTGELFF
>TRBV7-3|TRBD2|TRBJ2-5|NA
TGTGCCAGCAGTAGGACTAGCGGACCCCAAGAGACCCAGTACTTC
CASSRTSGPQETQYF
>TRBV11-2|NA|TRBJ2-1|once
TGTGCCAGCAGCGCTGGGCCTGAGCAGTTCTTC
CASSAGPEQFF
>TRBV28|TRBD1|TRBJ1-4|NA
TGTGCCAGCAGTTTACGCCGGGACAGGGGAGGAAAACTGTTTTTT
CASSLRRDRGGKLFF
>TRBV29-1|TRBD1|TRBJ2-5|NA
TGCAGCGTACTCCGCGGGACAGGGAAGGTCGGGTACCAAGAGACCCAGTACTTC
CSVLRGTGKVGYQETQYF
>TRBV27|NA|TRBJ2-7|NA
TGTGCCAGCGACACAACCGGGACAAGCCCCAACGAGCAGTACTTC
CASDTTGTSPNEQYF
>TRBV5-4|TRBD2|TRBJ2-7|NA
TGTGCCAGCAGCTTAGGGACTAGCGGGAGGAGCGAGCAGTACTTC
CASSLGTSGRSEQYF
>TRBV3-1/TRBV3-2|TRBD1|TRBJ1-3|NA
TGTGCCAGCAGCCAAGATCCAGGGGGGCAGGGAAACACCATATATTTT
CASSQDPGGQGNTIYF
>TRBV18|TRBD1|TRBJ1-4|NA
TGTGCCAGCTCCCTCGGGACAGGACTTAATGAAAAACTGTTTTTT
CASSLGTGLNEKLFF
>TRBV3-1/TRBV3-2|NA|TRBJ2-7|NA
TGTGCCAGCAGCCACCGGGGGAGCTCCTACGAGCAGTACTTC
CASSHRGSSYEQYF
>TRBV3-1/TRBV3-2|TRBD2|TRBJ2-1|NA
TGTGCCAGCAGTACGAGGGAGGGCCGGGGAAATGAGCAGTTCTTC
CASSTREGRGNEQFF
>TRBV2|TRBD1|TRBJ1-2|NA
TGTGCCAGCAGTATACAGGGGGCAGGGGGCTACACCTTC
CASSIQGAGGYTF
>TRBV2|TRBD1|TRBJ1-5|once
TGTGCCAGCAGTGTCGACAGGGGATTCGAACAGCCCCAGCATTTT
CASSVDRGFEQPQHF
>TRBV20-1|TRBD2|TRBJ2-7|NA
TGCAGTGCTAGTACTAGCGGGAGAATCGACGAGCAGTACTTC
CSASTSGRIDEQYF
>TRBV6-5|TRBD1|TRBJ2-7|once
TGTGCCAGCAAACCCCAACAGGGGCCCTACGAGCAGTACTTC
CASKPQQGPYEQYF
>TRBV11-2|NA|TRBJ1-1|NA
TGTGCCAGCAGCTCTGCCGGTATTTGGTTGAACACTGAAGCTTTCTTT
CASSSAGIWLNTEAFF
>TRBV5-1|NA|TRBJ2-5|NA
TGCGCCAGCCGCCAGCAAGAGACCCAGTACTTC
CASRQQETQYF
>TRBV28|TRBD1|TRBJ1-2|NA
TGTGCCAGCAGGCCCGGGGGACAGGGACAGCAGGGCTACACCTTC
CASRPGGQGQQGYTF
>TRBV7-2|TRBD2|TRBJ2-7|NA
TGTGCCAGCAGCTTTCGAGCCGGGACTAGCTCCCCCTACGAGCAGTACTTC
CASSFRAGTSSPYEQYF
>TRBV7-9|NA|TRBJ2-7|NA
TGTGCCAGCAGCTTAGGACCTACATGGAGCTACGAGCAGTACTTC
CASSLGPTWSYEQYF
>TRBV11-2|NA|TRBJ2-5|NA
TGTGCCAGCAGCCCTACGGCTCCCCCACAGTACCAAGAGACCCAGTACTTC
CASSPTAPPQYQETQYF
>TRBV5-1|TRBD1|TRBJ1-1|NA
TGCGCCAGCAGCACATGGACAGGGGGATACATGAACACTGAAGCTTTCTTT
CASSTWTGGYMNTEAFF